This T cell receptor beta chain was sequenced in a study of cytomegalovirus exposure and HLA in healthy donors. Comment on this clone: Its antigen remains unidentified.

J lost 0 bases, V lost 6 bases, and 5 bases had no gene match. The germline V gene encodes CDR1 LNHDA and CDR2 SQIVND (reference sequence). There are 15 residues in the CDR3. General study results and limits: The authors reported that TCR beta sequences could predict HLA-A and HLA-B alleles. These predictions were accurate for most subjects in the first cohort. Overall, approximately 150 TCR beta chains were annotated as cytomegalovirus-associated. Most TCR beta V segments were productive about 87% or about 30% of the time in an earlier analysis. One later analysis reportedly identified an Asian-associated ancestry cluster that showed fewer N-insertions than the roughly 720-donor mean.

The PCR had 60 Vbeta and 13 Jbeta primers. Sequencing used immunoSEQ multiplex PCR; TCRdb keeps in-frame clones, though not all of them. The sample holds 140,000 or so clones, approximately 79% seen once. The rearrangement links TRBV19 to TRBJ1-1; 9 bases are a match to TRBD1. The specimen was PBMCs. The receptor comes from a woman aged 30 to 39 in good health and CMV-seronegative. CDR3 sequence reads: CASSPGQGMNTEAFF. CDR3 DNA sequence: TGTGCCAGTAGCCCCGGACAGGGGATGAACACTGAAGCTTTCTTT.